What follows are 11 T cell receptor beta chains derived from one specimen sequenced in a study of Graves' ophthalmopathy and Graves' hyperthyroidism (dated by TCRdb to between 2017 and 2018). Sequencing took place on an Illumina HiSeq 2000. TCR beta CDR3 regions were amplified from RNA transcripts for repertoire sequencing. The first round was an RT-PCR using HTBI primers with the Qiagen OneStep RT-PCR kit, and this first round was followed by a second-round multiplex PCR, then size selection and purification. TCRdb reworked the public reads: Q25 trimming with fastp, MiXCR clone assembly, productive beta chains retained. Rows with a matching CDR3 protein are joined into one entry that keeps the most common DNA and genes. The sample profile shows 600,000 to 950,000 distinct CDR3 sequences; roughly 40% of them were found once. The biggest ten clones account for roughly 45% of the sample. The sample consisted of peripheral blood. Source of these receptors: an adult man with Graves' ophthalmopathy.

A word on this clonotype: A read error is possible here, since a much larger clone lies one base away. The V call is TRBV29-1, the J call TRBJ2-2, with 8 bases fitting TRBD2. Germline V gene lookup returns CDR1 SQVTM and CDR2 ANQGSEA. This CDR3 is 13 amino acids long. DNA of the CDR3: TGCAGCGTTGAAGATCGGGGGGGTCGGGAGCTGCTTTTT. Protein sequence: CSVEDRGGRELLF.

Only a few counts were recorded for this clonotype. The gene calls are TRBV12-3 or TRBV12-4 and TRBJ1-4; TRBD1 aligns across 8 bases. The CDR3 contains 15 residues. V lost 2 bases and J lost 8; bases outside the gene matches: 7. CDR3 in DNA: TGTGCCAGCAGTTTAAGGGGGACAGGCGAGGAAAAACTGTTTTTT. Its translation: CASSLRGTGEEKLFF.

With respect to this clonotype: A read error may be the cause here, since a much bigger clone is one base away. This rearrangement joins TRBV25-1 to TRBJ1-2; D is possibly TRBD1 (5 bases). Germline loops: CDR1 MGHDK, CDR2 SYGVNS. CDR3 length: 12 amino acids. Written as DNA, the CDR3 is TGTGCCACCAGTGATTCCCTTACAGGTTACACCTTC. Amino acid sequence: CATSDSLTGYTF.

Turning to this clonotype: Sequence at one end of the junction differs from germline and may be a read error. In nucleotides, the CDR3 is TGTGCCAGCAGTCGACAGGGGGTCGCCGTCACTGAAGCTTTC. It translates to CASSRQGVAVTEAF. This chain joins TRBV2 and TRBJ2-6, with TRBD1 identical over 9 bases. The CDR3 is 14 amino acids. Germline V gene sequence: CDR1 SNHLY, CDR2 FYNNEI. The entire variable domain, with the rest obtained from reference TRBV2 and TRBJ2-6, is as follows: EPEVTQTPSHQVTQMGQEVILRCVPISNHLYFYWYRQILGQKVEFLVSFYNNEISEKSEIFDDQFSVERPDGSNFTLKIRSTKLEDSAMYFCASSRQGVAVTEAFGAGSRLTVL.

J is TRBJ2-5 and V is TRBV10-3, with 14 nucleotides matching TRBD2. CDR1 is ENHRY and CDR2 is SYGVKD in the germline V gene. Losses at the gene ends were 11 bases for V and 6 bases for J; bases not matched to a gene: 14. This CDR3 is built from 16 residues. The CDR3 bases are TGTGCCTGCAGCTTAGACGGGACTAGCGGGAGAAAGACCCAGTACTTC. Its protein is CACSLDGTSGRKTQYF.

This clonotype was picked up many times. The chain links TRBV29-1 to TRBJ2-5, with D possibly being TRBD1 or TRBD2 (5 bases each). This CDR3 has 12 residues. Trimming shortened V by 3 bases and J by 6 bases, and 11 bases separated the two germline ends. CDR1 and CDR2 (germline): SQVTM, ANQGSEA. The CDR3 is CSVEGDLKTQYF. The DNA of the CDR3 is TGCAGCGTTGAGGGGGATCTGAAGACCCAGTACTTC. Using reference TRBV29-1 and TRBJ2-5 for the parts outside the CDR3, the full variable domain is SAVISQKPSRDICQRGTSLTIQCQVDSQVTMMFWYRQQPGQSLTLIATANQGSEATYESGFVIDKFPISRPNLTFSTLTVSNMSPEDSSIYLCSVEGDLKTQYFGPGTRLLVL.

Remarks on this clonotype: Being one base from a much bigger clone, this may be a read error. The chain couples TRBV12-3 or TRBV12-4 to TRBJ1-2; D gene ambiguous. The length of the CDR3 is 13 residues. With 10 bases removed from V and 2 bases from J, the gap between germline ends came to 14 bases. The CDR3 loop reads CAITPQQNYGYTF. DNA of the CDR3: TGTGCCATCACCCCCCAGCAGAACTATGGCTACACCTTC.

Only a few counts were recorded for this clonotype. V usage is TRBV2 and J usage is TRBJ1-2; D call uncertain. The germline V and J ends were trimmed by 6 bases and 4 bases, with 12 bases remaining between them. Germline values: CDR1 SNHLY, CDR2 FYNNEI. The CDR3 runs to 13 residues. CDR3 sequence reads: CASRKLDSYGYTF. CDR3 sequence (DNA): TGTGCCAGCAGGAAATTGGACTCCTATGGCTACACCTTC.

The rearrangement joins TRBV12-3 or TRBV12-4 to TRBJ2-5, with TRBD2 matching over 13 bases. This CDR3 has 17 amino acids. V lost 1 base to trimming and J lost 4 bases; unmatched junction nucleotides: 6. The CDR3 loop is CASSLVTSGRIPETQYF. The DNA of the CDR3 is TGTGCCAGCAGTTTAGTGACTAGCGGGAGGATCCCAGAGACCCAGTACTTC.

V usage is TRBV5-1 and J usage is TRBJ1-5; 7 bases agree with TRBD1. With 4 bases clipped from V and 1 base from J, the junction kept 5 bases outside the gene matches. This CDR3 is built from 15 residues. Germline V CDR1 and CDR2: SGHRS, YFSETQ. The CDR3: CASSRSGQSNQPQHF. The CDR3 DNA reads as TGCGCCAGCAGCCGCTCGGGACAGAGCAATCAGCCCCAGCATTTT.

This clonotype was seen many times. The chain recombines TRBV12-3 or TRBV12-4 with TRBJ2-5; perhaps TRBD2 as D (6 bases). V shed 3 bases and J shed 4 bases, with 9 bases lying between them. CDR3 length: 13 residues. The CDR3 nucleotides read TGTGCCAGCAGTTTGGAGGGTCCAGAGACCCAGTACTTC. Protein: CASSLEGPETQYF.